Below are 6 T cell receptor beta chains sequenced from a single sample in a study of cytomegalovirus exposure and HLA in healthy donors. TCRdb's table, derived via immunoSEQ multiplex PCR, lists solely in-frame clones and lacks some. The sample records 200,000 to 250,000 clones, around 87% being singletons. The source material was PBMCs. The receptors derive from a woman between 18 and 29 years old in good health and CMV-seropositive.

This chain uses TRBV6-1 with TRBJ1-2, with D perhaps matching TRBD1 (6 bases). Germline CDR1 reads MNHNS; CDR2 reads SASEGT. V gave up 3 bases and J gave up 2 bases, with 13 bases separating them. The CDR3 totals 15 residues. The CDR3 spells CASSEWGQMNYGYTF. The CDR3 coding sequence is TGTGCCAGCAGTGAGTGGGGGCAGATGAACTATGGCTACACCTTC.

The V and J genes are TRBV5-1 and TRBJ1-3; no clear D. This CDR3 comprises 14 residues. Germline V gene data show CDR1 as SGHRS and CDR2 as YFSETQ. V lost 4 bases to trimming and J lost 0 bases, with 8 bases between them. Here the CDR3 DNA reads TGCGCCAGCAGCCATGACAACTCTGGAAACACCATATATTTT. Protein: CASSHDNSGNTIYF.

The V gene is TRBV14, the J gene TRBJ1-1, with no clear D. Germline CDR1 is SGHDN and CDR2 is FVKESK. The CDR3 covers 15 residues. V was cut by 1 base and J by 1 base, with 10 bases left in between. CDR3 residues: CASSQGRHRNTEAFF. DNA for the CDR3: TGTGCCAGCAGCCAAGGAAGACATAGGAACACTGAAGCTTTCTTT.

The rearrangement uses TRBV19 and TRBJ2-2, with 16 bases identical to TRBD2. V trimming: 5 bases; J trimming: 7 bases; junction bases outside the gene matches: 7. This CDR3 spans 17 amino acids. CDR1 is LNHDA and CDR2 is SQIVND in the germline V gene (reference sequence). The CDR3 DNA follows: TGTGCCAGTAGTCCTTCGGGACTAGCGGGAGGGTTCGGGGAGCTGTTTTTT. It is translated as CASSPSGLAGGFGELFF.

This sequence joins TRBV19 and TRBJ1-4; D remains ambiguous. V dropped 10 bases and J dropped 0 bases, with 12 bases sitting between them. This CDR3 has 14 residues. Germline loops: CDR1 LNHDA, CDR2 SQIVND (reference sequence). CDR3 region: CATTRTATNEKLFF. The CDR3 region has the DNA TGTGCCACCACAAGAACAGCAACTAATGAAAAACTGTTTTTT.

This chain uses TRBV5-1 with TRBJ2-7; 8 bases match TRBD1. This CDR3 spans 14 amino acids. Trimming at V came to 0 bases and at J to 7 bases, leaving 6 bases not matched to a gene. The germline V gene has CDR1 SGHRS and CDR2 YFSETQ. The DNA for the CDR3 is TGCGCCAGCAGCTTGGCCCTGACAGGGGAGGAGCAGTACTTC. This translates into CASSLALTGEEQYF.